This TCR beta chain was found in a study of blood T cell repertoires in COVID-19. Study-wide context: From T cells, B-cell-depleted T cells, or PBMCs came the material, which was cDNA or gDNA.

The V gene end was trimmed by 7 bases and the J gene end by 7 bases; junction bases not matched to a gene: 7. The CDR3 consists of 13 residues. The germline V gene encodes CDR1 ENHRY and CDR2 SYGVKD. Method: immunoSEQ multiplex PCR; TCRdb's copy keeps in-frame clones and lacks some. The table shows some 220,000 clones, with about 81% occurring only once. J is TRBJ2-1 and V is TRBV10-3; 7 bases map to TRBD1. This TCR was recovered from a woman aged 70-85 years with COVID-19, enrolled during active disease. Specimen: peripheral blood. The CDR3 spells CAITDRERNEQFF. DNA of the CDR3: TGTGCCATCACAGACAGGGAAAGAAATGAGCAGTTCTTC.